The 2 T cell receptor beta chains presented below share a single source sample, sequenced in a study of T-cell reconstitution after alpha-beta-depleted transplantation in children. A TCRbeta library incorporating unique molecular identifiers was prepared. TCRdb fed the PCR reads into MiXCR, producing one record per CDR3 protein. The profile shows 180,000 or so distinct CDR3 sequences, 6.3% of them singletons. Sequenced here: PBMCs, sampled before TCRalphabeta/CD19-depleted stem cell transplant. Source of these receptors: a girl less than two years old with combined immunodeficiency, due to receive a stem cell transplant.

The sample holds many counts of this clonotype. The rearrangement uses TRBV7-2 and TRBJ2-3; D is tentatively TRBD1 or TRBD2 (5 bases each). Trimming shortened V by 1 base and J by 2 bases, and 13 bases separated the two germline ends. The germline V gene encodes CDR1 SGHTA and CDR2 FQGNSA. The CDR3 runs to 16 residues. The CDR3 bases are TGTGCCAGCAGCTTAGGGGGACCAGGCAACACAGATACGCAGTATTTT. Residues: CASSLGGPGNTDTQYF.

The genes are TRBV20-1 and TRBJ2-1, with unresolved D. V gave up 5 bases and J gave up 4 bases, with 9 bases separating them. This CDR3 has 12 amino acids. CDR1 is DFQATT, CDR2 SNEGSKA, per germline (reference sequence). The CDR3 reads CSAPVGYNEQFF. CDR3 coding DNA: TGCAGTGCTCCGGTGGGGTACAATGAGCAGTTCTTC.